This TCR beta chain was identified during a study of metastatic and nonmetastatic thyroid tumors. For the study at large: The comparison covered peripheral blood and tumor or nodule tissue in malignant and benign thyroid patients.

Overall study findings and caveats: Patients with malignant thyroid tumors reportedly had significantly higher TCR beta diversity than those with benign nodules, in blood and tumor.

In its sample, this clone was seen many times. Its antigen is not known. Prior to thyroid surgery, none of the patients had received any treatment. TCRdb re-analyzed the PCR reads using MiXCR. The sample includes tens of thousands of clones, 4% to 5% of them seen just once. This receptor was obtained from a female donor with papillary thyroid cancer or a benign thyroid nodule (not recorded which). Some clones in this sample may be carry-over from other donors' samples. The sequencing input was blood.

CDR3 region: CASSLTRGETQYF. The CDR3 bases are TGTGCCAGCAGCCTTACTCGTGGGGAGACCCAGTACTTC. The chain carries TRBV7-6 and TRBJ2-5; no clear D gene. V was clipped by 5 bases and J by 5 bases, with 12 bases between them. The germline CDR1 and CDR2 sequences are SGHVS and FNYEAQ. The CDR3 length is 13 residues.